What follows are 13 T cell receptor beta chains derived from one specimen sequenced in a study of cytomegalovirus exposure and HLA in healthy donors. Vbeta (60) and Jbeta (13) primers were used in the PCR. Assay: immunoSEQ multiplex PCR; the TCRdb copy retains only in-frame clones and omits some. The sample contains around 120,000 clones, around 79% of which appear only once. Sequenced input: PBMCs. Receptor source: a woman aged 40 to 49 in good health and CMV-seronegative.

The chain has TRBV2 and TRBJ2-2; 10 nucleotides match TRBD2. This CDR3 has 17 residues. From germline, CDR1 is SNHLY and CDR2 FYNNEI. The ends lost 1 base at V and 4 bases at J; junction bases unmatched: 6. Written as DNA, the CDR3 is TGTGCCAGCAGTGAAGACGGAGCGGGGGGGGGCACCGGGGAGCTGTTTTTT. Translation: CASSEDGAGGGTGELFF.

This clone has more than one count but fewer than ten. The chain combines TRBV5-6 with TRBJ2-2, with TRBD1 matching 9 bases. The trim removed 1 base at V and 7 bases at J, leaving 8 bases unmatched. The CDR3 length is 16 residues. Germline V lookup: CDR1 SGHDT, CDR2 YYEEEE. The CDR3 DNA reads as TGTGCCAGCAGCTTGTTAACTGGGACAGGGATCGGGGAGCTGTTTTTT. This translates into CASSLLTGTGIGELFF.

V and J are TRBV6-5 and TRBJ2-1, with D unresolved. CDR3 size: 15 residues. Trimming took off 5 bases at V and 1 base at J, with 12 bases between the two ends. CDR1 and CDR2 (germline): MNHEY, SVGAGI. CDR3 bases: TGTGCCAGCAGTCCCAGTCCGATTTCCTACAATGAGCAGTTCTTC. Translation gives CASSPSPISYNEQFF.

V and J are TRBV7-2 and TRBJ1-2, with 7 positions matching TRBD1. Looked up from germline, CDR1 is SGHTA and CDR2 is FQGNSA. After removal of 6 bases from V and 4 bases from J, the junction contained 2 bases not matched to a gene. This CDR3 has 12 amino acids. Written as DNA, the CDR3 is TGTGCCAGCAGGACAGGGATCTATGGCTACACCTTC. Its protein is CASRTGIYGYTF. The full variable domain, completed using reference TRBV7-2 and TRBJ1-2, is GAGVSQSPSNKVTEKGKDVELRCDPISGHTALYWYRQSLGQGLEFLIYFQGNSAPDKSGLPSDRFSAERTGGSVSTLTIQRTQQEDSAVYLCASRTGIYGYTFGSGTRLTVV.

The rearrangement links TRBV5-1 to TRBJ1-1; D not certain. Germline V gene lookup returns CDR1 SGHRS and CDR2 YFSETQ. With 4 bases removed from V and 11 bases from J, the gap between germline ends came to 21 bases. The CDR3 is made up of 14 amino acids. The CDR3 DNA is TGCGCCAGCAGCCAAGGTCGGCCGGGATACTCGGCTTTCTTT. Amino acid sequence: CASSQGRPGYSAFF.

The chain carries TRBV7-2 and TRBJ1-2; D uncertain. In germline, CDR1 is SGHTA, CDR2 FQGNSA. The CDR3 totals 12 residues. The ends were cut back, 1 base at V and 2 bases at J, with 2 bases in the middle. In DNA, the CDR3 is TGTGCCAGCAGCTTAGTAAACTATGGCTACACCTTC. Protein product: CASSLVNYGYTF. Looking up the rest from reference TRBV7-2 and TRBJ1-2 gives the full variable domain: GAGVSQSPSNKVTEKGKDVELRCDPISGHTALYWYRQSLGQGLEFLIYFQGNSAPDKSGLPSDRFSAERTGGSVSTLTIQRTQQEDSAVYLCASSLVNYGYTFGSGTRLTVV.

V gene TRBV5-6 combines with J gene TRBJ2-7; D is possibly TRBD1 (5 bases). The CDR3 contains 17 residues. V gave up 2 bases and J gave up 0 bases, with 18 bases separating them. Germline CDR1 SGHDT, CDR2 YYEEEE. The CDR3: CASSFDPYRLLSYEQYF. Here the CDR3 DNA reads TGTGCCAGCAGCTTCGACCCCTACAGGCTACTCTCCTACGAGCAGTACTTC.

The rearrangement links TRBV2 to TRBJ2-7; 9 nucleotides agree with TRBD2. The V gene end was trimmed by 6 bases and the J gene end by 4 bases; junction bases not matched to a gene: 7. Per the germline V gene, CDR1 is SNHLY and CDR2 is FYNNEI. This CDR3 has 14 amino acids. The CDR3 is CASRTGTSSYEQYF. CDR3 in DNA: TGTGCCAGCAGGACCGGGACTAGCTCTTACGAGCAGTACTTC.

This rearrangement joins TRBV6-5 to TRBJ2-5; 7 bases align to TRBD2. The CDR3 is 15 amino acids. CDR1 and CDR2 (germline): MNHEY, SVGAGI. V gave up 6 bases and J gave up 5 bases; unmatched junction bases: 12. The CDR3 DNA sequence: TGTGCCAGCAGCCTCACCGGCGGGAGAGGGGAGACCCAGTACTTC. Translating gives CASSLTGGRGETQYF.

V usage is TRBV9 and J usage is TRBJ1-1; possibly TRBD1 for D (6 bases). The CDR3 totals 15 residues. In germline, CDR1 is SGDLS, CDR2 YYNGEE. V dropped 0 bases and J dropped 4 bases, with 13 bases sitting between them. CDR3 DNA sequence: TGTGCCAGCAGCGTAGGGGCAGGGGAGACCACTGAAGCTTTCTTT. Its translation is CASSVGAGETTEAFF.

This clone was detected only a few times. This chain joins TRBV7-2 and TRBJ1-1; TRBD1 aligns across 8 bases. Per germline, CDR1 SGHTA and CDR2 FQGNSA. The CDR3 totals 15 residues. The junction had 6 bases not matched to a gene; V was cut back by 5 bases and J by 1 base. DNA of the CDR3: TGTGCCAGCAGCCCGCGGACAGGGCGGAACACTGAAGCTTTCTTT. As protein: CASSPRTGRNTEAFF. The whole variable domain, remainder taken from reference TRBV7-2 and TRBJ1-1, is GAGVSQSPSNKVTEKGKDVELRCDPISGHTALYWYRQSLGQGLEFLIYFQGNSAPDKSGLPSDRFSAERTGGSVSTLTIQRTQQEDSAVYLCASSPRTGRNTEAFFGQGTRLTVV.

CDR3 protein: CASKTVRDTEAFF. CDR3 bases: TGTGCCAGTAAAACAGTGCGGGACACTGAAGCTTTCTTT. The chain has TRBV19 and TRBJ1-1; D is undetermined. The germline V and J ends were trimmed by 7 bases and 3 bases, with 12 bases remaining between them. From germline, CDR1 is LNHDA and CDR2 SQIVND (reference sequence). This CDR3 has 13 amino acids.

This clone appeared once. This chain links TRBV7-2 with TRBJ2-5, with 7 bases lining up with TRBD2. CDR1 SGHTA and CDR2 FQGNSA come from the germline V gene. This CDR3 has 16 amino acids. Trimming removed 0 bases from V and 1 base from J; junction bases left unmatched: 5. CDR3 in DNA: TGTGCCAGCAGCTTAGCGTCAGGGAGGGTCCAAGAGACCCAGTACTTC. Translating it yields CASSLASGRVQETQYF.